This is a list of T cell receptor beta chains from one sample in a study of cytomegalovirus exposure and HLA in healthy donors. TCRdb's copy holds only in-frame clones and misses some; the assay was immunoSEQ multiplex PCR. This sample has about 83,000 clones, with more than 80% found just once. Material: PBMCs. Source of these receptors: a woman aged 30 to 39 in good health and CMV-seronegative. The CDR3 runs from the conserved cysteine through the conserved F or W. The D gene is left open where the match is weak. Rows give clone size only sometimes, using once, few, many, or a class for an expanded clone.

size,length,D,V,CDR3
-,11,-,TRBV27,CASSFLDTQYF
-,12,-,TRBV29-1,CSVSSQGYGYTF
once,15,TRBD1,TRBV5-4,CASRPPAGQGKGYTF
-,14,-,TRBV28,CASGPVGYAYGYTF
-,13,-,TRBV5-8,CASSLDRSYEQYF
-,12,-,TRBV6-6,CASSLQSDTQYF
-,15,-,TRBV2,CASSQLKTGRNEQYF
-,17,TRBD1,TRBV15,CATSRSWGQGVSETQYF
-,15,-,TRBV28,CASSLPDNAYNEQFF
-,16,-,TRBV6-6,CASSYLKGGAKNIQYF
-,16,TRBD2,TRBV4-1,CASSQEDGRYVNEQFF
-,17,TRBD1,TRBV6-1,CASSELGQGGMNTEAFF
-,16,-,TRBV28,CASSSSLGGGTDTQYF
few,17,TRBD2,TRBV2,CASSDGLAGGSSGAQYF
-,13,-,TRBV7-8,CASSLASGNIQYF
-,16,TRBD2,TRBV2,CASSEAPGGSADTQYF
-,18,TRBD2,TRBV5-1,CASSRGGPSGRGTDTQYF
-,14,-,TRBV7-9,CASSWETDGDTQYF
-,11,-,TRBV19,CASFRQTEAFF
-,15,TRBD1,TRBV7-6,CASSLFGTGLNEQFF
-,14,-,TRBV27,CASSFGAGSGEQYF
-,12,-,TRBV11-2,CASSSQGNTIYF
-,13,-,TRBV14,CASSSRANTEAFF
-,14,-,TRBV7-9,CASSLAAGTGELFF
-,11,-,TRBV7-8,CASSLVEAQYF
-,15,TRBD1,TRBV7-9,CASSRTGEGDEKLFF
-,15,-,TRBV15,CATSRARGLNTEAFF
-,14,-,TRBV11-2,CASSSQGGQETQYF
-,14,TRBD2,TRBV15,CATSITSGRTEQYF
-,14,-,TRBV6-6,CASRAGTLNSPLHF